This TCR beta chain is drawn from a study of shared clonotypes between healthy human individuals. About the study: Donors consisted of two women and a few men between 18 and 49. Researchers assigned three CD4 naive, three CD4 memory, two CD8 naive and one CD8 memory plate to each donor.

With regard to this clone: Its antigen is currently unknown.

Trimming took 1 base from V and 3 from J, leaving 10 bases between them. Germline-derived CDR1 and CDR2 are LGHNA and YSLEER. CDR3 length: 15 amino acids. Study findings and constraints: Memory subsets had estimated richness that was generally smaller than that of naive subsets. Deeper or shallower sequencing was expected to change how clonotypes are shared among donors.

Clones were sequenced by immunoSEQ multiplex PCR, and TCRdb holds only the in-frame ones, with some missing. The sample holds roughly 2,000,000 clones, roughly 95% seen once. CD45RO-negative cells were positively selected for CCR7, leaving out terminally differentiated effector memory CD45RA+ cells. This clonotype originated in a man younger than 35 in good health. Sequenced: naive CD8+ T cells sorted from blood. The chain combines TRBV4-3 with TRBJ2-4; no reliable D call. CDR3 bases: TGCGCCAGCAGCCAAGTTTTCTCAGGCAAAAACATTCAGTACTTC. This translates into CASSQVFSGKNIQYF.